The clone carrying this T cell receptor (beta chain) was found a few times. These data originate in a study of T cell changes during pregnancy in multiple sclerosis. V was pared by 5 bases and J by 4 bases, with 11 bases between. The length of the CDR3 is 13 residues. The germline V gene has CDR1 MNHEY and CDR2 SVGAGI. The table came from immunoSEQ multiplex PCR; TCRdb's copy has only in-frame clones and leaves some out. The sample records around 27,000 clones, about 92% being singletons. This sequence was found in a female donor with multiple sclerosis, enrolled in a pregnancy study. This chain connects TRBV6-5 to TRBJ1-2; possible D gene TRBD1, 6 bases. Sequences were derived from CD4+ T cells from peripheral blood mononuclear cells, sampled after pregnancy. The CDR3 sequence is CASSMDSFYGYTF. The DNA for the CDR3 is TGTGCCAGCAGTATGGACAGTTTCTATGGCTACACCTTC.